Presented here are 15 T cell receptor beta chains from one specimen sequenced in a study of neurological immune-mediated disorders (dated by TCRdb to between 2018 and 2021). Preparation of the library involved 5' RACE. TCRdb names Illumina HiSeq 2500 as the instrument used. TCRdb trimmed the raw reads at Q25, called clones with MiXCR and kept productive beta chains. Each record represents a unique CDR3 protein, reported with the most common genes and DNA among its rows. The sample table lists 71,000 or so distinct CDR3 sequences, about 5.2% of them with a count of one. The ten most abundant clones make up around 2.2% of the sample. Sequencing input: PBMCs. Receptors were obtained from a woman in her 30s with multiple sclerosis.

This clonotype was observed at least ten times. The chain combines TRBV12-3 or TRBV12-4 with TRBJ2-3, with TRBD1 identical over 8 bases. The V segment lost 5 bases and the J segment 3 bases; nucleotides outside the gene matches: 7. This CDR3 contains 15 residues. Here the CDR3 DNA reads TGTGCCAGCAGTCAGGACAGGGATTATACAGATACGCAGTATTTT. Translation gives CASSQDRDYTDTQYF.

This clonotype was counted at least ten times. V gene TRBV10-3 combines with J gene TRBJ2-7, with D possibly being TRBD2 (6 bases). The length of the CDR3 is 15 residues. V was trimmed by 2 bases and J by 4 bases, leaving 15 bases between them. Germline CDR1 ENHRY, CDR2 SYGVKD. CDR3 protein: CAISEPRPGTYEQYF. The CDR3 DNA follows: TGTGCCATCAGTGAGCCCCGCCCCGGGACTTACGAGCAGTACTTC.

This clonotype came up many times. V usage is TRBV29-1 and J usage is TRBJ2-7; 7 bases map to TRBD1. The CDR3 is 13 residues long. Germline V gene data show CDR1 as SQVTM and CDR2 as ANQGSEA. V lost 4 bases and J lost 6; bases outside the gene matches: 9. The CDR3: CSVVTGEPGEQYV. The CDR3 DNA is TGCAGCGTTGTCACAGGGGAACCAGGCGAGCAGTACGTC.

In its sample, this clonotype was seen a few times. The rearrangement joins TRBV2 to TRBJ2-3; D remains ambiguous. Germline CDR1 is SNHLY and CDR2 is FYNNEI. The CDR3 runs 14 residues. V lost 5 bases, J lost 6 bases, and 15 bases lay in between. This chain's CDR3 is CASSPDAAGDTQYF. The CDR3, as DNA: TGTGCCAGCAGTCCGGACGCCGCCGGGGATACGCAGTATTTT.

This clonotype was counted many times. V is TRBV5-1 and J is TRBJ1-1, with 7 bases lining up with TRBD1. The CDR3 consists of 14 residues. CDR1 is SGHRS and CDR2 is YFSETQ in the germline V gene. The V gene end was trimmed by 5 bases and the J gene end by 4 bases; junction bases not matched to a gene: 8. CDR3 region: CASRERGRGTEAFF. The CDR3 coding sequence is TGCGCCAGCAGGGAAAGGGGGCGAGGCACTGAAGCTTTCTTT.

Ten or more counts support this clonotype. V and J are TRBV20-1 and TRBJ2-3; a possible D gene is TRBD2 (6 bases). Deletions cut 0 bases from V and 1 base from J, with 8 bases between. The CDR3 contains 14 residues. Germline-derived CDR1 and CDR2 are DFQATT and SNEGSKA (reference sequence). The CDR3 loop reads CSARDSGGTDTQYF. Here the CDR3 DNA reads TGCAGTGCTAGAGATTCGGGGGGCACAGATACGCAGTATTTT.

This clonotype was picked up many times. The chain links TRBV5-1 to TRBJ2-1; D is perhaps TRBD2 (5 bases). The germline CDR1 and CDR2 sequences are SGHRS and YFSETQ. V dropped 2 bases and J dropped 0 bases, with 12 bases sitting between them. The CDR3 is 16 amino acids. The CDR3 region is CASSFGLLHSYNEQFF. DNA of the CDR3: TGCGCCAGCAGCTTTGGACTCCTTCACTCCTACAATGAGCAGTTCTTC.

This clonotype was found many times. This rearrangement joins TRBV20-1 to TRBJ2-1, with D possibly matching TRBD2 (6 bases). Trimming removed 3 bases at V and 2 bases at J, with 8 bases between. Germline CDR1 reads DFQATT; CDR2 reads SNEGSKA (reference sequence). CDR3 length: 13 amino acids. The CDR3 coding sequence is TGCAGTGCTAGGACTAGAACCTACAATGAGCAGTTCTTC. Translated: CSARTRTYNEQFF.

This clonotype has ten or more counts. The rearrangement links TRBV20-1 to TRBJ2-1, with no clear D. The CDR3 runs to 13 residues. The germline V gene encodes CDR1 DFQATT and CDR2 SNEGSKA (reference sequence). V was shortened by 6 bases and J by 2 bases, with 11 bases between the two germline ends. The CDR3 is CSATSSPYNEQFF. CDR3 in DNA: TGCAGTGCCACAAGCTCTCCCTACAATGAGCAGTTCTTC.

This clonotype has at least ten counts. The V call is TRBV5-1, the J call TRBJ2-7; tentative D call: TRBD2 (6 bases). The CDR3 has 16 residues. The V end was cut by 6 bases, the J end by 0 bases, with 19 bases between. Germline CDR1 and CDR2: SGHRS and YFSETQ. The CDR3 bases are TGCGCCAGCAAGTCTTTCGGCGGGGCTCCCTCCTACGAGCAGTACTTC. It yields the protein CASKSFGGAPSYEQYF.

This clonotype appeared many times. The chain couples TRBV7-8 to TRBJ1-1; D may be TRBD1 (5 bases). The germline V gene encodes CDR1 SGHVS and CDR2 FQNEAQ. This CDR3 has 16 residues. Trimming removed 1 base at V and 2 bases at J, with 14 bases between. CDR3 region: CASSLEAGVSNTEAFF. The CDR3 nucleotides are TGTGCCAGCAGCTTAGAGGCGGGGGTCAGCAACACTGAAGCTTTCTTT.

This clonotype was observed many times. This sequence joins TRBV29-1 and TRBJ2-5, with a weak D call TRBD2 (6 bases). This CDR3 is built from 17 residues. V was clipped by 7 bases and J by 2 bases, with 26 bases between them. Per germline, CDR1 SQVTM and CDR2 ANQGSEA. CDR3 sequence reads: CSAEREWGLIPQETQYF. The CDR3 region has the DNA TGCAGCGCCGAACGGGAGTGGGGACTCATCCCGCAAGAGACCCAGTACTTC.

This clonotype came up many times. The V call is TRBV5-1, the J call TRBJ2-1; D is perhaps TRBD1 or TRBD2 (5 bases each). Trimming removed 2 bases at V and 10 bases at J, with 16 bases between. CDR3 length: 14 amino acids. Germline assignment: CDR1 SGHRS and CDR2 YFSETQ. The CDR3 sequence: CASSFYGDRREQFF. CDR3 in DNA: TGCGCCAGCAGCTTTTACGGGGACCGGAGAGAGCAGTTCTTC.

The sample holds many counts of this clonotype. The chain's CDR3 is CASSLGAGGALGTDTQYF. The CDR3 region has the DNA TGTGCCAGCAGCTTAGGGGCGGGGGGGGCGCTAGGCACAGATACGCAGTATTTT. The genes are TRBV11-2 and TRBJ2-3; 9 bases line up with TRBD2. The CDR3 loop spans 18 amino acids. The trim removed 1 base at V and 1 base at J, leaving 9 bases unmatched. Germline V gives CDR1 SGHAT, CDR2 FQNNGV.

This clonotype was seen many times. V usage is TRBV3-1 and J usage is TRBJ2-7; no clear D. The CDR3 has 14 residues. Trimming left V 5 bases short and J 2 bases short, with 13 bases between. The germline V gene encodes CDR1 LGHDT and CDR2 YNNKEL (reference sequence). The CDR3 nucleotides are TGTGCCAGCAGCTCACGACGGACGCCCTACGAGCAGTACTTC. Translation: CASSSRRTPYEQYF.